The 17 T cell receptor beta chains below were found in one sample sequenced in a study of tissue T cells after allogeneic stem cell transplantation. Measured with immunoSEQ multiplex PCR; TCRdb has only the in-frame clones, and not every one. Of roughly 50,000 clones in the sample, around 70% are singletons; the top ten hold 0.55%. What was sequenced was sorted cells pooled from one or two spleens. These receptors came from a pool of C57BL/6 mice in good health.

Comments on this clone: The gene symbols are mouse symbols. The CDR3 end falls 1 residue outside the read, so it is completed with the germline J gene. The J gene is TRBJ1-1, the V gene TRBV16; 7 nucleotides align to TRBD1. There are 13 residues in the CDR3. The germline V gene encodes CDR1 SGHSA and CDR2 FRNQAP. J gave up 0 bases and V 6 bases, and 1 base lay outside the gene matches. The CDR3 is CASSQGANTEVFF. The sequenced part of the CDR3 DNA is TGTGCAAGCAGTCAGGGGGCAAACACAGAAGTCTTC.

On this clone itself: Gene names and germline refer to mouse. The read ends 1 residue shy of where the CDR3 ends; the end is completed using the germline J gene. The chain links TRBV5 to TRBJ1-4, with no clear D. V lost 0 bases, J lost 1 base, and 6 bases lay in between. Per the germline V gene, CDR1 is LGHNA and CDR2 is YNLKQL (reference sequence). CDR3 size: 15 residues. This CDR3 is CASSQEGNSNERLFF. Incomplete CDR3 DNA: TGTGCCAGCAGCCAAGAGGGAAATTCCAACGAAAGATTATTT.

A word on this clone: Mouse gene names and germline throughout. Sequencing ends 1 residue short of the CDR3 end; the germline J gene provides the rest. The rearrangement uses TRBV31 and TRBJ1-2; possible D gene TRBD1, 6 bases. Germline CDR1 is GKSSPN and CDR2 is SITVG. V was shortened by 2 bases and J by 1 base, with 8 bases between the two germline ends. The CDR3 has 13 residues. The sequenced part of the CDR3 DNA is TGTGCCTGGAGTGACAGGATAAACTCCGACTACACC. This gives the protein CAWSDRINSDYT. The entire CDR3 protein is CAWSDRINSDYTF.

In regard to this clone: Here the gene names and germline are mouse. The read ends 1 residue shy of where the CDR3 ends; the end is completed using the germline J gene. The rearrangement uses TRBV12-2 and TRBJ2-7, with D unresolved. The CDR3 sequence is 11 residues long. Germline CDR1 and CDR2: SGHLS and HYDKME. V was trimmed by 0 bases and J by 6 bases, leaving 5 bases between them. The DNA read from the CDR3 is TGTGCCAGCTCTCTCGACATTGAACAGTAC. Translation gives CASSLDIEQY. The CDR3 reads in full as CASSLDIEQYF.

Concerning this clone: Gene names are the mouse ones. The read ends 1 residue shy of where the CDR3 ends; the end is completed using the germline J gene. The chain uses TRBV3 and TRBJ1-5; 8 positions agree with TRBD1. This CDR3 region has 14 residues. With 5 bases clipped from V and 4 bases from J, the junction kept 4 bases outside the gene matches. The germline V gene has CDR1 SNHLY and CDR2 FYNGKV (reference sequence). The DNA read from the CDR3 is TGTGCCAGCAGCCCGACAGGGGTGAACCAGGCTCCGCTT. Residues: CASSPTGVNQAPL. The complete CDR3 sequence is CASSPTGVNQAPLF.

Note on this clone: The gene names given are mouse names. The CDR3 bases that were read are TGTGCCAGCAGTGGCAATTCTGGAAATACGCTCTAT. It is translated as CASSGNSGNTLY. The CDR3 reads in full as CASSGNSGNTLYF. The chain is built from TRBV13-3 and TRBJ1-3; D gene uncertain. The read ends 1 residue before the CDR3 terminus; that terminus is restored from the germline J gene. Germline V gives CDR1 NNHDY, CDR2 SYVADS. The CDR3 has 13 residues. Trimming took 3 bases from V and 0 from J, leaving 4 bases between them.

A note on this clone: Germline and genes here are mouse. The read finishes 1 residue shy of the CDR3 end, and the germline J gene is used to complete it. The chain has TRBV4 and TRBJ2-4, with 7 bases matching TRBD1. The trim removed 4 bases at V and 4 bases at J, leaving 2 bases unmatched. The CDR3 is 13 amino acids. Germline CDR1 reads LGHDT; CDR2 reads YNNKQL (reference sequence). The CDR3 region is CASSLGQKNTLYF. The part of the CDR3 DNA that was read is TGTGCCAGCAGCTTGGGACAGAAAAACACCTTGTAC. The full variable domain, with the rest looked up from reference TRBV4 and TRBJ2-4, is ETAVFQTPNYHVTQVGNEVSFNCKQTLGHDTMYWYKQDSKKLLKIMFSYNNKQLIVNETVPRRFSPQSSDKAHLNLRIKSVEPEDSAVYLCASSLGQKNTLYFGAGTRLSVL.

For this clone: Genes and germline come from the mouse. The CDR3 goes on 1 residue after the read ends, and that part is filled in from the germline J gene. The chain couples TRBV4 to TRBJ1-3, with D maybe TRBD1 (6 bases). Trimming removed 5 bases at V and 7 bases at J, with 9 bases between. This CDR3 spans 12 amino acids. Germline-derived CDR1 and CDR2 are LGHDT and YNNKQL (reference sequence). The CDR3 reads CASSQGQNTLYF. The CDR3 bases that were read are TGTGCCAGCAGCCAAGGACAGAATACGCTCTAT. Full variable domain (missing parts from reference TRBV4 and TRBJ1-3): ETAVFQTPNYHVTQVGNEVSFNCKQTLGHDTMYWYKQDSKKLLKIMFSYNNKQLIVNETVPRRFSPQSSDKAHLNLRIKSVEPEDSAVYLCASSQGQNTLYFGEGSRLIVV.

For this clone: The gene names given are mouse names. The CDR3 DNA, read in part, is TGTGCCAGCAGCTTAGAGGGGGGGCGTGAACAGTAC. This codes for CASSLEGGREQY. The whole CDR3 is CASSLEGGREQYF. This sequence joins TRBV3 and TRBJ2-7, with 8 bases fitting TRBD2. The CDR3 goes on 1 residue after the read ends, and that part is filled in from the germline J gene. Germline V gene sequence: CDR1 SNHLY, CDR2 FYNGKV (reference sequence). This CDR3 has 13 amino acids. Trimming removed 1 base from V and 6 bases from J; junction bases left unmatched: 2.

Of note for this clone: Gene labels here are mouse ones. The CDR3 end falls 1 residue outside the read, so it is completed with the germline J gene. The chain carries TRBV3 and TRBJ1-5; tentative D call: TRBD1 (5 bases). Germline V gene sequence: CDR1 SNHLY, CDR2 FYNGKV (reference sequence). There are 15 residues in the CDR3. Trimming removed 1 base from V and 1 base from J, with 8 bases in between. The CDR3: CASSLEAGNNQAPLF. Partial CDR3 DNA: TGTGCCAGCAGCTTAGAAGCAGGGAACAACCAGGCTCCGCTT.

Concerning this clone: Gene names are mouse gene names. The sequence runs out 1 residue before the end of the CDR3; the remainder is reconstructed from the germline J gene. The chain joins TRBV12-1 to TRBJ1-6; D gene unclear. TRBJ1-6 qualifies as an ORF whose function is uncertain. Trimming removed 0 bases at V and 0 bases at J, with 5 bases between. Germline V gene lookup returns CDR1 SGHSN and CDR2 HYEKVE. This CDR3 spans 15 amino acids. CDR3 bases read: TGTGCCAGCTCTCTCGGCATTTCCTATAATTCGCCCCTCTAC. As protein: CASSLGISYNSPLY. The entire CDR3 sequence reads CASSLGISYNSPLYF.

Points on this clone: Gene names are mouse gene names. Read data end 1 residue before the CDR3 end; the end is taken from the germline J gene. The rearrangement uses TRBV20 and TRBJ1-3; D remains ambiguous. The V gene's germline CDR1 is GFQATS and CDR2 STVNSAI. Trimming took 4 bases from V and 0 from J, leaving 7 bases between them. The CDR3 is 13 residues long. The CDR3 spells CGATSYSGNTLYF. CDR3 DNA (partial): TGTGGTGCTACGTCATATTCTGGAAATACGCTCTAT.

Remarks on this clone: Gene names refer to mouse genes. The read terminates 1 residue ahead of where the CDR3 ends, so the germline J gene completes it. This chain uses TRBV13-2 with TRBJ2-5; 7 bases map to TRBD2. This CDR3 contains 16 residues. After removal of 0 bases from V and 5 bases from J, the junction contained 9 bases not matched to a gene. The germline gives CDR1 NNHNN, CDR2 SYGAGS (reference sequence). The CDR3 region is CASGDAGTGVRDTQYF. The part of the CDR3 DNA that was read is TGTGCCAGCGGTGATGCAGGAACTGGGGTCCGAGACACCCAGTAC.

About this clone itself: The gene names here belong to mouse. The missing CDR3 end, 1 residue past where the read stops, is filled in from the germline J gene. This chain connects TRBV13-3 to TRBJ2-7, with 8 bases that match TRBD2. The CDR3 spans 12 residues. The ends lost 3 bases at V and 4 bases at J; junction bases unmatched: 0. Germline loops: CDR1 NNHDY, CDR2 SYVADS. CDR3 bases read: TGTGCCAGCAGTGGGACTGGGTATGAACAGTAC. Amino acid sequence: CASSGTGYEQY. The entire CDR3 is CASSGTGYEQYF.

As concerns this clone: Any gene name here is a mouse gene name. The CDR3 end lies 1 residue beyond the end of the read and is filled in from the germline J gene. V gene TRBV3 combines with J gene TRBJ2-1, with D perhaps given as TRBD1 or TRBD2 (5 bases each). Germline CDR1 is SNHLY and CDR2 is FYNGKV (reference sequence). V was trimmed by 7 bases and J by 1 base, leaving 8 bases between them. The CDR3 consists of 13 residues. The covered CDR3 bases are TGTGCCAGCACCCGGGACAACTATGCTGAGCAGTTC. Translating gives CASTRDNYAEQF. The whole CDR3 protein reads CASTRDNYAEQFF.

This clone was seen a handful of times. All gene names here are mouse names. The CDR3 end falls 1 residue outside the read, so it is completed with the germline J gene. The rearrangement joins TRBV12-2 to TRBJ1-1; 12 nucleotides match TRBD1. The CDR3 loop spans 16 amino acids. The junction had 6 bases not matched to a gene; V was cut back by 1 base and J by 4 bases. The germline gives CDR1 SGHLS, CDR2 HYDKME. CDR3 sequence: CASSLWDRGPITEVFF. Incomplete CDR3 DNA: TGTGCCAGCTCTCTATGGGACAGGGGGCCGATCACAGAAGTCTTC.

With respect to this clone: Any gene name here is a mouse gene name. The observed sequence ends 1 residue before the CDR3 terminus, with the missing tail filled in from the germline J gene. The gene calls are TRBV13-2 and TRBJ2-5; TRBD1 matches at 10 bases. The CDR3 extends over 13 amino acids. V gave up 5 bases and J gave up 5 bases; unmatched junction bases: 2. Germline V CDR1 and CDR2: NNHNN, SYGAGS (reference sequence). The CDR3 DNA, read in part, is TGTGCCAGCGGGGACAGGGGGGGAGACACCCAGTAC. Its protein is CASGDRGGDTQY. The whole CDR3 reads CASGDRGGDTQYF.